This T cell receptor beta chain was sequenced during a study of T cells in Graves' hyperthyroidism and ophthalmopathy. Amplification of TCR beta CDR3 regions used RNA as the template. First-round RT-PCR targeting the TCR CDR3 was performed with the HTBI primer set. TCRdb fed the multiplex PCR reads into MiXCR, producing one record per CDR3 protein. The table has under 550,000 distinct CDR3 sequences, roughly an eighth seen once. With a duration under 2 months, the hyperthyroidism was newly diagnosed in patients aged 18 to 65. Fresh 10 ml peripheral blood yielded PBMCs. In its sample, this clonotype was seen many times. CDR3 size: 13 residues. Germline V gives CDR1 DFQATT, CDR2 SNEGSKA (reference sequence). Trimming removed 4 bases at V and 4 bases at J, with 13 bases between.

This TCR was sampled from a woman aged 18-29 years with Graves' hyperthyroidism. Sample: blood. The chain uses TRBV20-1 and TRBJ1-1, with a possible D match to TRBD1 (5 bases). CDR3 amino acids: CSANAGGFTEAFF. CDR3 in DNA: TGCAGTGCTAACGCCGGGGGTTTCACTGAAGCTTTCTTT.